The 8 T cell receptor beta chains below come from one sample, sequenced in a study of beta chain features in type 1 diabetes. Isolated RNA was reverse transcribed in full, so expressed TCRB transcripts were sequenced. The assay was immunoSEQ multiplex PCR, and TCRdb's table has in-frame clones only and misses some. The top ten clones hold more than 0.02% of a sample with about 250,000 clones, 13% to 15% of them seen once. Sequences were obtained from naive CD4+ T cells from blood. All receptors derive from a woman aged 40 to 50 in good health.

CDR3 DNA: TGCAGCGTAGACGGAGACGGGGGACGGGACACTGAAGCTTTCTTT. This translates into CSVDGDGGRDTEAFF. The chain has TRBV29-1 and TRBJ1-1, with a tentative D call TRBD1 (5 bases). The CDR3 sequence is 15 residues long. V was shortened by 6 bases and J by 3 bases, with 20 bases between the two germline ends. CDR1 SQVTM and CDR2 ANQGSEA come from the germline V gene.

J is TRBJ2-7 and V is TRBV2; 9 positions match TRBD1. Trimming cost V 6 bases and J 1 base; bases outside gene matches: 7. CDR3 size: 15 residues. Germline V gene sequence: CDR1 SNHLY, CDR2 FYNNEI. CDR3: CASSSDRGKSYEQYF. The CDR3 DNA is TGTGCCAGCAGCTCGGACAGGGGAAAATCCTACGAGCAGTACTTC.

This sequence joins TRBV14 and TRBJ2-3; TRBD2 matches 8 bases. V was pared by 1 base and J by 4 bases, with 4 bases of the junction left unmatched. Germline loops: CDR1 SGHDN, CDR2 FVKESK. The CDR3 has 15 residues. CDR3 coding DNA: TGTGCCAGCAGCCAAGCCTGGACTAGCTCAGATACGCAGTATTTT. Translated: CASSQAWTSSDTQYF. The full variable domain, rest sourced from reference TRBV14 and TRBJ2-3, is EAGVTQFPSHSVIEKGQTVTLRCDPISGHDNLYWYRRVMGKEIKFLLHFVKESKQDESGMPNNRFLAERTGGTYSTLKVQPAELEDSGVYFCASSQAWTSSDTQYFGPGTRLTVL.

J is TRBJ2-1 and V is TRBV9; possibly TRBD1 for D (6 bases). This CDR3 region has 16 residues. The V end was cut by 3 bases, the J end by 6 bases, with 19 bases between. Germline V lookup: CDR1 SGDLS, CDR2 YYNGEE. CDR3 sequence reads: CASSAGAPTGINEQFF. Written as DNA, the CDR3 is TGTGCCAGCAGCGCAGGTGCCCCAACAGGGATCAATGAGCAGTTCTTC.

The CDR3 here is CASRRPGSEQFF. In DNA form, the CDR3 reads TGTGCCAGCAGACGGCCCGGGTCTGAGCAGTTCTTC. The chain is built from TRBV6-5 and TRBJ2-1; D ambiguous. The V gene's germline CDR1 is MNHEY and CDR2 SVGAGI. V lost 6 bases, J lost 9 bases, and 12 bases lay in between. The CDR3 is 12 amino acids.

The table lists this clone with many counts. V gene TRBV29-1 combines with J gene TRBJ1-5; 9 bases fit TRBD1. Germline CDR1 reads SQVTM; CDR2 reads ANQGSEA. This CDR3 spans 14 amino acids. The V and J ends lost 6 bases and 7 bases, in that order; junction bases with no gene match: 10. Written as DNA, the CDR3 is TGCAGCGTAGTGGACAGGGGTGCGGGGCAGCCCCAGCATTTT. This encodes CSVVDRGAGQPQHF. Full variable domain (missing parts from reference TRBV29-1 and TRBJ1-5): SAVISQKPSRDICQRGTSLTIQCQVDSQVTMMFWYRQQPGQSLTLIATANQGSEATYESGFVIDKFPISRPNLTFSTLTVSNMSPEDSSIYLCSVVDRGAGQPQHFGDGTRLSIL.

This rearrangement joins TRBV9 to TRBJ2-3; D not certain. CDR1 is SGDLS, CDR2 YYNGEE, per germline. The V end was cut by 3 bases, the J end by 7 bases, with 21 bases between. This CDR3 has 16 amino acids. The CDR3 DNA sequence: TGTGCCAGCAGCGCCCGAGGTGGTCCTGGCGAAAATACGCAGTATTTT. Protein: CASSARGGPGENTQYF.

The chain is built from TRBV18 and TRBJ2-3; D remains ambiguous. CDR3 size: 15 residues. V was shortened by 0 bases and J by 2 bases, with 9 bases between the two germline ends. Per the germline V gene, CDR1 is KGHSH and CDR2 is LQKENI. The CDR3 protein is CASSPPSGPTDTQYF. CDR3 DNA sequence: TGTGCCAGCTCACCACCCTCTGGGCCCACAGATACGCAGTATTTT.